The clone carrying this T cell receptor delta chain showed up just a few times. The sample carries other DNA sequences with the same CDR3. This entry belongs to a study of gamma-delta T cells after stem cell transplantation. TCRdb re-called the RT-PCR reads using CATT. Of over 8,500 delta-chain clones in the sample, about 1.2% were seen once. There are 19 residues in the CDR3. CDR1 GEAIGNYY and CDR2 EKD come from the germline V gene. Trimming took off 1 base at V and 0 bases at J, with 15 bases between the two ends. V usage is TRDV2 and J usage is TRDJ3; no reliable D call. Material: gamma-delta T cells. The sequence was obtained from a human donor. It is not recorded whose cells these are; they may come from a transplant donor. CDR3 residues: CACDTGGFQSSWDTRQMFF. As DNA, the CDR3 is TGTGCCTGTGACACGGGAGGGTTCCAAAGCTCCTGGGACACCCGACAGATGTTTTTC.